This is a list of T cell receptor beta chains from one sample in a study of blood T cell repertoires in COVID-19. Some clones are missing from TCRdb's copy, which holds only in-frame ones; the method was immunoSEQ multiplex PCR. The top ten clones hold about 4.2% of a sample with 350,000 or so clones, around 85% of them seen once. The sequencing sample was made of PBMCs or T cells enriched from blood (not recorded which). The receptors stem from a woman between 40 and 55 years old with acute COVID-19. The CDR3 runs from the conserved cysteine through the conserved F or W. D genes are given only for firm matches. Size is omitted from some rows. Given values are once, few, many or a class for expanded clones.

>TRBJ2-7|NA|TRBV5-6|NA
TGTGCCAGCAGCTTTTCCACACACGAGCAGTACTTC
CASSFSTHEQYF
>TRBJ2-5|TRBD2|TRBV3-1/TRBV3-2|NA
TGTGCCAGCAGCCAAGATCGGGGTAGCGGGAGAGGCGGAGAGACCCAGTACTTC
CASSQDRGSGRGGETQYF
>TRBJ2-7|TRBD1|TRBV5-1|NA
TGCGCCAGCAGCTTGGGGGACAGGGGCTACGAGCAGTACTTC
CASSLGDRGYEQYF
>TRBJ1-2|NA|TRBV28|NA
TGTGCCAGCAGTTTTCGGGAGGGGGGGTCTTACTATGGCTACACCTTC
CASSFREGGSYYGYTF
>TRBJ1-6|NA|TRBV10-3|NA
TGTGCCATCAGTGAGTCTTCCCACTCCTATAATTCACCCCTCCACTTT
CAISESSHSYNSPLHF
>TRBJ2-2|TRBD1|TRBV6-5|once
TGTGCCAGCAGAACGACAGGGGCCGGGGAGCTGTTTTTT
CASRTTGAGELFF
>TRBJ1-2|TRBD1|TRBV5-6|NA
TGTGCCAGCAGCTTCGGGACAGGGGTAAACTATGGCTACACCTTC
CASSFGTGVNYGYTF
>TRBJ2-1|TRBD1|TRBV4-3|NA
TGCGCCAGCAGCCAAGACGGACAGGGGACCGATGAGCAGTTCTTC
CASSQDGQGTDEQFF
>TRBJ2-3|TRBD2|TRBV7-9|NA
TGTGCCAGCAGCTTAGAGGCTAGCGGGAGAACAGATACGCAGTATTTT
CASSLEASGRTDTQYF
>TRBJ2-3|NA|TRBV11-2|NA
TGTGCCAGCAGCTTCCATAGTAGGTGGGAGGCGCGGGGAGATACGCAGTATTTT
CASSFHSRWEARGDTQYF
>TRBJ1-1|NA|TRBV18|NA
TGTGCCAGCTCACTTAAACAGGGCCTTGAAGCTTTCTTT
CASSLKQGLEAFF
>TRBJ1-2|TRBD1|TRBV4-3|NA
TGCGCCAGCAGCCAAGATTGGGGACAGGGGAACTATGGCTACACCTTC
CASSQDWGQGNYGYTF
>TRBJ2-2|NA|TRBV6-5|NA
TGTGCCAGCAGCTTGACAGCAAACACCGGGGAGCTGTTTTTT
CASSLTANTGELFF
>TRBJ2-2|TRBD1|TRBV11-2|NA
TGTGCCAGCAGCTTAGGGCCCTCCCCCAGGGGGCGTACCGGGGAGCTGTTTTTT
CASSLGPSPRGRTGELFF
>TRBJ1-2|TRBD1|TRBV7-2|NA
TGTGCCAGCAGCTTAACCGGGACAGGGGGCGCGAACTATGGCTACACCTTC
CASSLTGTGGANYGYTF
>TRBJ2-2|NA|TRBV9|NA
TGTGCCAGCAGCGTAGCCGAGACAGGGAGGACCGGGGAGCTGTTTTTT
CASSVAETGRTGELFF
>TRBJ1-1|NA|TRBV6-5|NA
TGTGCCAGCAGTTACTCGAAGAGGGAATGGAACACTGAAGCTTTCTTT
CASSYSKREWNTEAFF
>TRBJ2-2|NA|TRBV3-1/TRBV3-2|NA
TGTGCCAGCAGCTTATCGGACACCCCGAGAACCGGGGAGCTGTTTTTT
CASSLSDTPRTGELFF
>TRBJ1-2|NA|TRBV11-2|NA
TGTGCCAGCAGCTCCAACTCCGGGACACGCCCTAACTATGGCTACACCTTC
CASSSNSGTRPNYGYTF
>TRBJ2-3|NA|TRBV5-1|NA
TGCGCCAGCAGCTTAGGAGGTTACAAAGATACGCAGTATTTT
CASSLGGYKDTQYF
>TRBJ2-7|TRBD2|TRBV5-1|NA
TGCGCCAGCAGCTTTGGCGGGAGGGCCCTCGGGGAGCAGTACTTC
CASSFGGRALGEQYF
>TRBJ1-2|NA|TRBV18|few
TGTGCCAGCTCACCGAATAAGCAGGGTAATGGCTACACCTTC
CASSPNKQGNGYTF
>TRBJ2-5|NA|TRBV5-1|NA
TGCGCCAGCAGCTTGAGCTCCGGGACTGAGCGAGAGACCCAGTACTTC
CASSLSSGTERETQYF
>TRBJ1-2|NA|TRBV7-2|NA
TGTGCCAGCAGCCTACGTCCTGGACTGATAAACTATGGCTACACCTTC
CASSLRPGLINYGYTF
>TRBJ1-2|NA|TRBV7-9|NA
TGTGCCAGCAGCGAAGCAATCTATGGCTACACCTTC
CASSEAIYGYTF
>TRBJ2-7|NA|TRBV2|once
TGTGCCAGCAGACCCCGGAGCGAACGAACCTACGAGCAGTACTTC
CASRPRSERTYEQYF
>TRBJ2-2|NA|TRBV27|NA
TGTGCCAGCAGCCCAACGAACACCGGGGAGCTGTTTTTT
CASSPTNTGELFF
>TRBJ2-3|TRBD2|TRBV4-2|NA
TGTGCCAGCAGCCAAATGACTCTAGCGGGGAGCACAGATACGCAGTATTTT
CASSQMTLAGSTDTQYF
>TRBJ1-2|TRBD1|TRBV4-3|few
TGCGCCAGCAGCCAGTCACAGGGGGCGGATGGCTACACCTTC
CASSQSQGADGYTF
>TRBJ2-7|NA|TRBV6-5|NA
TGTGCCAGCAGGACAGGAGCCTTTAGTTCCTACGAGCAGTACTTC
CASRTGAFSSYEQYF
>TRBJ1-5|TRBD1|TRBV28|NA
TGTGCCAGCAGAAGATTAGCAGGGGGCCAGCCCCAGCATTTT
CASRRLAGGQPQHF
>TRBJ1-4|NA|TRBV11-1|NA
TGTGCCAGCAGCCGCGGGGGGGAGCAGAATGAAAAACTGTTTTTT
CASSRGGEQNEKLFF
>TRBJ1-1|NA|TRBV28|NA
TGTGCCAGCAGTTCGCAGGGCGCTAGGAACACTGAAGCTTTCTTT
CASSSQGARNTEAFF
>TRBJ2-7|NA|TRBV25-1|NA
TGTGCCAGCAGGACGGCCTGGGGGGGCGGCGAGCAGTACTTC
CASRTAWGGGEQYF
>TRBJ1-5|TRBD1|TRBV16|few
TGTGCCAGCAGCGGGGGACAGCGACATCTAAATCAGCCCCAGCATTTT
CASSGGQRHLNQPQHF
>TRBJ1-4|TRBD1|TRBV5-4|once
TGTGCCAGCAGCTCGACGGGACAGGGAGATGAAAAACTGTTTTTT
CASSSTGQGDEKLFF
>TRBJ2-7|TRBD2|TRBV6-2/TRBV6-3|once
TGTGCCAGCAGTTCCGGGACTAGCCGCGAGCAGTACTTC
CASSSGTSREQYF
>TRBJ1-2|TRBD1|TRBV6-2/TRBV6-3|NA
TGTGCCAGCAGTTACTCCGCAGGGGGCGGTGGCTACACCTTC
CASSYSAGGGGYTF
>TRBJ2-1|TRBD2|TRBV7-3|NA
TGTGCCAGCAGCCTTGCTGCGGGAGGATACAATGAGCAGTTCTTC
CASSLAAGGYNEQFF
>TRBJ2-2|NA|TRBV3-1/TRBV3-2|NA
TGTGCCAGCAGCCAGGTTACAGGGGGGGCGGCCGGGGAGCTGTTTTTT
CASSQVTGGAAGELFF
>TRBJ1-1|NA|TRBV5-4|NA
TGTGCCAGCAGCCCCCTTCGGGGGGCCTTAGGATTTGAAGCTTTCTTT
CASSPLRGALGFEAFF
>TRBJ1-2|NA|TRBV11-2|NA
TGTGCCAGCAGCTTAACGGCGGGATATGACAGATCCTTCTATGGCTACACCTTC
CASSLTAGYDRSFYGYTF
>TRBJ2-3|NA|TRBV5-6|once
TGTGCCAGCAGCTGGTACACCATAAAATCCATTGCTACGCAGTATTTT
CASSWYTIKSIATQYF
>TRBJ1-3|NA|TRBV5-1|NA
TGCGCCAGCAGCTTGGTCGGGGGAAACTCTGGAAACACCATATATTTT
CASSLVGGNSGNTIYF
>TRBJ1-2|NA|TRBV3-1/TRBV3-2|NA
TGTGCCAGCAGCCAAGATGGGCCGTATGGCTACACCTTC
CASSQDGPYGYTF
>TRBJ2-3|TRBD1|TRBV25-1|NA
TGTGCCAGCAGTGGGCTAGGACAGGGGGGTCCAGATACGCAGTATTTT
CASSGLGQGGPDTQYF
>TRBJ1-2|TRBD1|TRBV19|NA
TGTGCCAGTAGTAGATTCAGGGGGGATGGCTATGGCTACACCTTC
CASSRFRGDGYGYTF
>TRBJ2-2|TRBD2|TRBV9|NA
TGTGCCAGCAGCATAGCGGGAGCCTCGAACACCGGGGAGCTGTTTTTT
CASSIAGASNTGELFF
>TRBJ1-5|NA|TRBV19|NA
TGTGCCAGCGCTCAGGGGAGCAATCAGCCCCAGCATTTT
CASAQGSNQPQHF
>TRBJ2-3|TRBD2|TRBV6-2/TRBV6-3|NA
TGTGCCAGCAGTTACCCGAGACTAGCCCCGACAGATACGCAGTATTTT
CASSYPRLAPTDTQYF
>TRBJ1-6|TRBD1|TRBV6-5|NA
TGTGCCAGCAGGGAGGGGGGACAGGGCCCGGCCCGGCCCCACTTT
CASREGGQGPARPHF
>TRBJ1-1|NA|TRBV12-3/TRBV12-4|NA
TGTGCCAGCAACGGACAGCCAAACACTGAAGCTTTCTTT
CASNGQPNTEAFF
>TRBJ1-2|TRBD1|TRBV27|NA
TGTGCCAGCGGACGGGACAGGGGCTTCTATGGCTACACCTTC
CASGRDRGFYGYTF
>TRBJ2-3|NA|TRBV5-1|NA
TGCGCCAGCAGCTTGGGCCCGGGCACAGATACGCAGTATTTT
CASSLGPGTDTQYF